These T cell receptor beta chains were read from a single sample in a study of blood T cell repertoires in COVID-19. Method: immunoSEQ multiplex PCR; TCRdb's copy keeps in-frame clones and lacks some. The table has more than 100,000 clones, around 86% seen once. The sample comprised peripheral blood. The source is a woman in her 70s with acute or convalescent COVID-19. Each CDR3 is given with its conserved first and last residue. The order of the fields is clone size, D gene, J gene, V gene, CDR3 protein, CDR3 DNA. The D gene is left open where the match is weak. Only some rows state a clone size, as once, few, many or a class for expanded clones.

few	-	TRBJ1-2	TRBV27	CASSKQGRDGYTF	TGTGCCAGCAGTAAACAGGGCCGGGATGGCTACACCTTC
-	TRBD1	TRBJ1-2	TRBV11-2	CASSAGQGEYGYTF	TGTGCCAGCAGCGCCGGACAGGGGGAGTATGGCTACACCTTC
-	-	TRBJ2-3	TRBV6-6	CATQLLPDTQYF	TGTGCCACCCAGCTACTACCAGATACGCAGTATTTT
once	TRBD1	TRBJ1-1	TRBV7-6	CASSSGQGLNTEAFF	TGTGCCAGCAGCTCCGGACAGGGGCTGAACACTGAAGCTTTCTTT
-	-	TRBJ1-2	TRBV6-4	CASSERVGVGYGYTF	TGTGCCAGCAGTGAACGCGTAGGGGTTGGCTATGGCTACACCTTC
-	TRBD1	TRBJ1-4	TRBV3-1/TRBV3-2	CASSQRTGDVFF	TGTGCCAGCAGCCAGAGGACAGGGGATGTGTTTTTT
-	TRBD2	TRBJ2-5	TRBV24-1	CATSDPGKRTSGGLGETQYF	TGTGCCACCAGTGACCCAGGGAAACGGACTAGCGGGGGGTTAGGAGAGACCCAGTACTTC
many	-	TRBJ1-2	TRBV5-1	CASSLGSGGTYGYTF	TGCGCCAGCAGCTTGGGTTCAGGAGGGACCTATGGCTACACCTTC
-	TRBD1	TRBJ2-3	TRBV6-5	CASSSGGISDTQYF	TGTGCCAGCAGTTCAGGGGGCATTTCAGATACGCAGTATTTT
-	-	TRBJ1-2	TRBV28	CASSPGDKPYGYTF	TGTGCCAGCAGTCCAGGGGACAAGCCTTATGGCTACACCTTC
-	-	TRBJ1-1	TRBV3-1/TRBV3-2	CASSHRQGEAFF	TGTGCCAGCAGCCACCGTCAGGGTGAAGCTTTCTTT